This T cell receptor beta chain was recovered during a study of shared clonotypes between healthy human individuals. Study-level results: The expectation was that sequencing depth would affect clonotype sharing among donors.

V was clipped by 1 base and J by 2 bases, with 11 bases between them. The CDR3 is made up of 15 amino acids. CDR1 and CDR2 from the germline V gene are MDHEN and SYDVKM. Sequenced by immunoSEQ multiplex PCR; TCRdb stores in-frame clones only, minus some. The sample includes a few million clones, less than 95% seen only once; the top ten take more than 0.35%. For this clone: The antigen is not known.

This TCR was recovered from a man in his late teens or twenties in good health. Some clones in this sample may be carry-over from other donors' samples. The chain joins TRBV28 to TRBJ1-2; no clear D gene. Sequenced: naive CD4+ T cells from PBMCs. Subset indicated: CD45RA+ positively selected. The CDR3 is CASSLFIGGNYGYTF. The CDR3 DNA is TGTGCCAGCAGTTTATTTATAGGAGGCAACTATGGCTACACCTTC.